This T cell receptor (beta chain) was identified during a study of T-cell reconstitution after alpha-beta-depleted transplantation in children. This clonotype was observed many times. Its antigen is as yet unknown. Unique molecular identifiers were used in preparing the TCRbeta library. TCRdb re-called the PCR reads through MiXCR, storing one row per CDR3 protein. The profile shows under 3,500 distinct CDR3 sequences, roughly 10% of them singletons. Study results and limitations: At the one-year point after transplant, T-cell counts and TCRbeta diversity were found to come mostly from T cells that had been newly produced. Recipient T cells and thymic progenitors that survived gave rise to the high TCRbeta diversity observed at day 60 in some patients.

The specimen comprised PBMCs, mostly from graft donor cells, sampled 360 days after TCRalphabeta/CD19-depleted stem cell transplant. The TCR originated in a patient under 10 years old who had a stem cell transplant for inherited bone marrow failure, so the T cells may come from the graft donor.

CDR3 coding DNA: TGTGCCAGCAGCCCGGACAGGGGGCTAATTAATGAAAAACTGTTTTTT. Translated: CASSPDRGLINEKLFF. This rearrangement joins TRBV7-9 to TRBJ1-4; TRBD1 matches at 11 bases. This CDR3 spans 16 amino acids. J gave up 4 bases and V 5 bases, and 6 bases lay outside the gene matches. The germline V gene has CDR1 SEHNR and CDR2 FQNEAQ (reference sequence). The full variable domain, rest sourced from reference TRBV7-9 and TRBJ1-4, is DTGVSQNPRHKITKRGQNVTFRCDPISEHNRLYWYRQTLGQGPEFLTYFQNEAQLEKSRLLSDRFSAERPKGSFSTLEIQRTEQGDSAMYLCASSPDRGLINEKLFFGSGTQLSVL.